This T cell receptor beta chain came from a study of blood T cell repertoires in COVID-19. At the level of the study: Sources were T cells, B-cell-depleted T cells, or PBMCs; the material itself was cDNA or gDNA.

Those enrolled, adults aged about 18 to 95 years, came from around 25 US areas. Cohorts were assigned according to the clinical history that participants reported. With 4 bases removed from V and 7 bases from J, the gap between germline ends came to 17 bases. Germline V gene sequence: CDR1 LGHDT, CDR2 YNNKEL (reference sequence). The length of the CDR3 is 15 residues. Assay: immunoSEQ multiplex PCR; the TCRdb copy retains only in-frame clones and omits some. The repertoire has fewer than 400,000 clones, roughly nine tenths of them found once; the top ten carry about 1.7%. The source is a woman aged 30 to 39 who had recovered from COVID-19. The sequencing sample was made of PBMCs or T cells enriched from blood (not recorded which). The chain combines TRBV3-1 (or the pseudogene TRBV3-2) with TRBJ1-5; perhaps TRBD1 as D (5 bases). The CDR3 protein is CASSLGGGSLQPQHF. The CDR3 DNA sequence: TGTGCCAGCAGCCTCGGGGGAGGGAGTTTGCAGCCCCAGCATTTT.